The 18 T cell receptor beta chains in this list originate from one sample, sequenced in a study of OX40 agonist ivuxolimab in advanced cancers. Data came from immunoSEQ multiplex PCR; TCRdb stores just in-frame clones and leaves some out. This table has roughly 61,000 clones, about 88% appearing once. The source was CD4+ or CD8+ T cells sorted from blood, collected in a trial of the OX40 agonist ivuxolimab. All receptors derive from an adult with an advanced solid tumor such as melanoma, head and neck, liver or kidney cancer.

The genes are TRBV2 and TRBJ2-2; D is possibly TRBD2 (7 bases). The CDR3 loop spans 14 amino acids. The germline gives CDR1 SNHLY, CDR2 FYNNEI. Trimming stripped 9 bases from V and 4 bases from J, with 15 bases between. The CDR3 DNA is TGTGCCAGAGGGGGGGGTGCACCCACCGGGGAGCTGTTTTTT. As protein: CARGGGAPTGELFF.

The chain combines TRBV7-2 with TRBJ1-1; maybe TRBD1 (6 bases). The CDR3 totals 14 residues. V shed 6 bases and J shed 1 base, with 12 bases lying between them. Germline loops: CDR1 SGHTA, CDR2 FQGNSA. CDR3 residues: CASRAQTGNTEAFF. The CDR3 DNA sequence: TGTGCCAGCAGGGCACAGACAGGGAACACTGAAGCTTTCTTT.

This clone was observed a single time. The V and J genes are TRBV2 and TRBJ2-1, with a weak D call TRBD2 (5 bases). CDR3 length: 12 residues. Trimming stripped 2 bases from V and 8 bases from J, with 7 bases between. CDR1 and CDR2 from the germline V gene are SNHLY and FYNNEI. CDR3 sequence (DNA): TGTGCCAGCAGTGAACGCGGGCATGAGCAGTTCTTC. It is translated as CASSERGHEQFF. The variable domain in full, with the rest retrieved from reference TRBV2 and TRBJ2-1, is EPEVTQTPSHQVTQMGQEVILRCVPISNHLYFYWYRQILGQKVEFLVSFYNNEISEKSEIFDDQFSVERPDGSNFTLKIRSTKLEDSAMYFCASSERGHEQFFGPGTRLTVL.

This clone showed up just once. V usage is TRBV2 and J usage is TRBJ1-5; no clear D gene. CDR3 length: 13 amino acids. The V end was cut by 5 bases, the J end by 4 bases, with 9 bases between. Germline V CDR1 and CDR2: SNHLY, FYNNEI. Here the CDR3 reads CASSYLRNQPQHF. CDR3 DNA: TGTGCCAGCAGTTACCTCCGGAATCAGCCCCAGCATTTT.

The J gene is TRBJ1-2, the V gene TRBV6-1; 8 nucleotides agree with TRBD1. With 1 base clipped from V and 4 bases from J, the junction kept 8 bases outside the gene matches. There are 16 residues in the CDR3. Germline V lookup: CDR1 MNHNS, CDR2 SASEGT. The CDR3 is CASSEEEGQGGYGYTF. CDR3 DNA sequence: TGTGCCAGCAGTGAAGAGGAAGGACAGGGAGGCTATGGCTACACCTTC.

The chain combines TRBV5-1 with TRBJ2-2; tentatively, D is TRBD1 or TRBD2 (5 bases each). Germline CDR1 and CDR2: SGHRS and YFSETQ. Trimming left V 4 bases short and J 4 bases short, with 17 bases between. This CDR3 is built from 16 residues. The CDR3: CASSPNSGTATGELFF. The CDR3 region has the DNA TGCGCCAGCAGCCCTAACTCCGGGACGGCCACCGGGGAGCTGTTTTTT.

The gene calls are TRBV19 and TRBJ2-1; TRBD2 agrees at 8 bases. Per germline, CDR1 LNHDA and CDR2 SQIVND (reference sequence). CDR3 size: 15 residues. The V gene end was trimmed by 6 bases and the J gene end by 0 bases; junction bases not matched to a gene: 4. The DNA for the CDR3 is TGTGCCAGTAGGGGCGGGACTAGCTCCTACAATGAGCAGTTCTTC. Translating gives CASRGGTSSYNEQFF.

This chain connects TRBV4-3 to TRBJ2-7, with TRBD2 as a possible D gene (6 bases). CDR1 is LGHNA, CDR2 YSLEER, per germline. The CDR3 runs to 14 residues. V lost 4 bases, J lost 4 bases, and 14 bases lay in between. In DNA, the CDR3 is TGCGCCAGCAGCCCCGGACTAATACCGTACGAGCAGTACTTC. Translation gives CASSPGLIPYEQYF.

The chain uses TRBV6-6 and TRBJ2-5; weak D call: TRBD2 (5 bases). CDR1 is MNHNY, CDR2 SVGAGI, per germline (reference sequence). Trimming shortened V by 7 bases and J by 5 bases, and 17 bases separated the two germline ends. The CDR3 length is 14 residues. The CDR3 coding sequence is TGTGCCAGCAACCAACTAGGGCGGTGGGAGACCCAGTACTTC. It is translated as CASNQLGRWETQYF.

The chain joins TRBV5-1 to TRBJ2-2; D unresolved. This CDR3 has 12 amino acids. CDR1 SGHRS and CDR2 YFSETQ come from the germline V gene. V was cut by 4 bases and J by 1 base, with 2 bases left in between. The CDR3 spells CASSRNTGELFF. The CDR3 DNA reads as TGCGCCAGCAGCCGGAACACCGGGGAGCTGTTTTTT.

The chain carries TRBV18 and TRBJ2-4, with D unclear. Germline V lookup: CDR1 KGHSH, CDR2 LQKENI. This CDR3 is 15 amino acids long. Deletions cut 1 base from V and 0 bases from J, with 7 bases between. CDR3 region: CASSPLSGAKNIQYF. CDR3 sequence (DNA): TGTGCCAGCTCACCACTATCTGGAGCCAAAAACATTCAGTACTTC.

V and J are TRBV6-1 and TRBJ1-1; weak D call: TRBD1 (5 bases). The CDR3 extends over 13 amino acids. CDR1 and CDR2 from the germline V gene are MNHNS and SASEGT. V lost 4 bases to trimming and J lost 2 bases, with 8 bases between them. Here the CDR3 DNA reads TGTGCCAGCAGTGGGGGGGGTAACACTGAAGCTTTCTTT. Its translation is CASSGGGNTEAFF.

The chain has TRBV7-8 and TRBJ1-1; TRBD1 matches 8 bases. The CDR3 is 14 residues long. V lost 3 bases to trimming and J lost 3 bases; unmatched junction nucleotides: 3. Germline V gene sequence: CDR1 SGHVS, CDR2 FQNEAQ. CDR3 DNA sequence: TGTGCCAGCAGCTTTCAGGGGGCGGACACTGAAGCTTTCTTT. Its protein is CASSFQGADTEAFF.

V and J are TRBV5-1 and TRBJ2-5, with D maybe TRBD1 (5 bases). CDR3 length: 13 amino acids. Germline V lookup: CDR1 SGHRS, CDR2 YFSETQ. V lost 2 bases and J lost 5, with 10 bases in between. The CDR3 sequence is CASSFQGSETQYF. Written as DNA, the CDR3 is TGCGCCAGCAGCTTTCAGGGCAGCGAGACCCAGTACTTC.

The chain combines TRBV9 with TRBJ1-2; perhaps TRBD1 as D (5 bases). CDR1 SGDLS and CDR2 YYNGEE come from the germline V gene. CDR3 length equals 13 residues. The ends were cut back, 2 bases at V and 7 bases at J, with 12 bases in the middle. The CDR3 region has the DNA TGTGCCAGCAGCGTTTGGGGCTTTGGTGGCTACACCTTC. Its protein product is CASSVWGFGGYTF.

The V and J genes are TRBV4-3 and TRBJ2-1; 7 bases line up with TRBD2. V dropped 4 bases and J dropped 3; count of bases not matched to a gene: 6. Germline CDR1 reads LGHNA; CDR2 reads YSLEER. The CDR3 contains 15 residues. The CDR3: CASSPSGGLYNEQFF. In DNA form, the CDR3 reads TGCGCCAGCAGCCCTAGCGGAGGGCTCTACAATGAGCAGTTCTTC.

CDR3 residues: CATSRELAGGPKGFGANVLTF. Written as DNA, the CDR3 is TGTGCCACCAGCAGGGAACTAGCGGGAGGACCTAAAGGTTTTGGGGCCAACGTCCTGACTTTC. The gene calls are TRBV15 and TRBJ2-6, with 12 bases identical to TRBD2. This CDR3 spans 21 amino acids. Germline CDR1 is LNHNV and CDR2 is YYDKDF (reference sequence). The J segment lost 3 bases and the V segment lost 3 bases, leaving 15 bases of the junction unmatched. Variable domain in full (rest from reference TRBV15 and TRBJ2-6): DAMVIQNPRYQVTQFGKPVTLSCSQTLNHNVMYWYQQKSSQAPKLLFHYYDKDFNNEADTPDNFQSRRPNTSFCFLDIRSPGLGDTAMYLCATSRELAGGPKGFGANVLTFGAGSRLTVL.

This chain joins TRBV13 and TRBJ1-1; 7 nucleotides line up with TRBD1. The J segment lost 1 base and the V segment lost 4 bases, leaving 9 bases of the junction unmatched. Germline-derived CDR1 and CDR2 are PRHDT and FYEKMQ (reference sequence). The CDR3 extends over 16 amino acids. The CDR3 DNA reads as TGTGCCAGCAGCTACCGACAGGGACGGGGGAACACTGAAGCTTTCTTT. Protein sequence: CASSYRQGRGNTEAFF. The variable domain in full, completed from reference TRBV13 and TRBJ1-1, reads AAGVIQSPRHLIKEKRETATLKCYPIPRHDTVYWYQQGPGQDPQFLISFYEKMQSDKGSIPDRFSAQQFSDYHSELNMSSLELGDSALYFCASSYRQGRGNTEAFFGQGTRLTVV.